This TCR beta chain was captured by sequencing in a study of cytomegalovirus exposure and HLA in healthy donors. Primers: 60 Vbeta forward and 13 Jbeta reverse. Sequenced by immunoSEQ multiplex PCR; TCRdb stores in-frame clones only, minus some. The table lists 85,000 to 100,000 clones, about 80% of them singletons, with under 4% in the top ten. On this clone itself: The antigen remains unidentified.

Study-wide points: Confirmation was obtained in vitro that a few CMV-associated chains are specific for CMV antigens.

Per germline, CDR1 LNHDA and CDR2 SQIVND (reference sequence). J was trimmed by 8 bases and V by 5 bases; bases with no gene match: 3. This CDR3 comprises 12 residues. What was sequenced was PBMCs. This receptor was identified in a male donor in good health and CMV-seropositive. V gene TRBV19 combines with J gene TRBJ2-3; 8 positions match TRBD2. CDR3 DNA: TGTGCCAGTAGTCCCGGGAGGGCTACGCAGTATTTT. This gives the protein CASSPGRATQYF.